The 18 T cell receptor beta chains reported below all come from one sample, sequenced in a study of CD8 T cells in ankylosing spondylitis. MiXCR was run by TCRdb on the 5' RACE reads, yielding one entry per CDR3 protein. The sample comprises some 250,000 distinct CDR3 sequences, 24% of which are singletons, and around 0.64% rests with the top ten. The sample taken for sequencing was blood, either unsorted or a sorted T cell fraction (not recorded which). These TCRs come from a male donor with ankylosing spondylitis or in good health (not recorded which).

This clonotype was counted between two and nine times. The rearrangement joins TRBV12-3 or TRBV12-4 to TRBJ2-1; D is uncertain. This CDR3 is built from 15 residues. Trimming pared 5 bases from V and 8 bases from J, leaving 19 bases between. CDR3 amino acids: CASSLPTSKRDEQFF. In DNA, the CDR3 is TGTGCCAGCAGTCTCCCCACATCCAAAAGGGATGAGCAGTTCTTC.

This clonotype turned up a few times. A read error may account for a junction end that differs from germline. The chain employs TRBV29-1 and TRBJ2-1; 9 nucleotides agree with TRBD1. The CDR3 has 13 amino acids. Germline CDR1 SQVTM, CDR2 ANQGSEA. The CDR3 sequence is CSESTGQGNGQFF. CDR3 in DNA: TGCAGCGAGTCTACAGGACAGGGGAATGGGCAGTTCTTC.

This clonotype was observed a handful of times. The V call is TRBV20-1, the J call TRBJ2-7; 9 bases align to TRBD1. Germline CDR1 is DFQATT and CDR2 is SNEGSKA (reference sequence). V lost 4 bases and J lost 2; bases outside the gene matches: 6. The CDR3 sequence is 14 residues long. CDR3 nucleotides: TGCAGTGCTAAAAAGGGACAGGGAACCTACGAGCAGTACTTC. Protein: CSAKKGQGTYEQYF.

This clonotype was seen repeatedly, ten times or more. The chain joins TRBV20-1 to TRBJ2-3; 12 nucleotides align to TRBD2. The trim removed 6 bases at V and 2 bases at J, leaving 9 bases unmatched. Germline CDR1 and CDR2: DFQATT and SNEGSKA (reference sequence). This CDR3 has 16 amino acids. CDR3 coding DNA: TGCAGTGCCACAACCGGACTAGCGGGGACCACAGATACGCAGTATTTT. Amino acids: CSATTGLAGTTDTQYF.

V is TRBV20-1 and J is TRBJ1-2; D is unresolved. The V gene lost 0 bases and the J gene lost 8 bases, with 16 bases spanning the gap. CDR3 length: 14 amino acids. Per germline, CDR1 DFQATT and CDR2 SNEGSKA (reference sequence). DNA for the CDR3: TGCAGTGCTAGAGATCTCTCAACACCACGCGGCTACACCTTC. Amino acid sequence: CSARDLSTPRGYTF.

This clonotype was observed many times. DNA of the CDR3: TGCAGTGCTAGAGATACTAGCCGGCCCATTCAGTACTTC. This codes for CSARDTSRPIQYF. The genes are TRBV20-1 and TRBJ2-4; D possibly corresponds to TRBD2 (6 bases). The CDR3 sequence is 13 residues long. From germline, CDR1 is DFQATT and CDR2 SNEGSKA (reference sequence). V lost 0 bases to trimming and J lost 9 bases, with 12 bases between them.

Only a few counts were recorded for this clonotype. The chain joins TRBV6-5 to TRBJ2-1; maybe TRBD2 (6 bases). Germline CDR1 reads MNHEY; CDR2 reads SVGAGI. The CDR3 is made up of 15 amino acids. The ends were cut back, 0 bases at V and 4 bases at J, with 10 bases in the middle. For the CDR3, the DNA is TGTGCCAGCAGTTACTCGTATAGCGGATACAATGAGCAGTTCTTC. Its translation is CASSYSYSGYNEQFF.

The V call is TRBV6-1, the J call TRBJ2-7, with 8 bases matching TRBD1. This CDR3 has 15 residues. With V trimmed by 7 bases and J by 4 bases, 12 bases remained unmatched. Germline V gene lookup returns CDR1 MNHNS and CDR2 SASEGT. Here the CDR3 DNA reads TGTGCCAGCACCACAACCCGGACAGGGCGGTACGAGCAGTACTTC. Protein: CASTTTRTGRYEQYF.

V is TRBV4-2 and J is TRBJ1-5; D perhaps matches TRBD1 (5 bases). Trimming left V 1 base short and J 5 bases short, with 12 bases between. The CDR3 extends over 15 amino acids. Germline V CDR1 and CDR2: LGHNA, YNFKEQ. DNA for the CDR3: TGTGCCAGCAGCCAAGCCTCCGGGGGGGATCAGCCCCAGCATTTT. It yields the protein CASSQASGGDQPQHF.

This clonotype has ten or more counts. The rearrangement uses TRBV20-1 and TRBJ2-3; D assignment may be TRBD1 or TRBD2 (6 bases each). V lost 2 bases to trimming and J lost 6 bases, with 27 bases between them. Germline lookup yields CDR1 DFQATT and CDR2 SNEGSKA (reference sequence). This CDR3 has 18 amino acids. This CDR3 is CSARRWGAMTRSSDTQYF. DNA of the CDR3: TGCAGTGCTAGAAGGTGGGGGGCTATGACTAGATCGTCTGATACGCAGTATTTT.

There are a few counts of this clonotype. This chain joins TRBV20-1 and TRBJ2-3, with 14 bases identical to TRBD2. The germline gives CDR1 DFQATT, CDR2 SNEGSKA (reference sequence). This CDR3 is 14 amino acids long. The CDR3 loop is CSPTSGGAEDTQYF. The CDR3 bases are TGCAGCCCGACTAGCGGGGGGGCGGAAGATACGCAGTATTTT.

This clonotype showed up many times. The chain carries TRBV29-1 and TRBJ1-2, with D tentatively TRBD1 (5 bases). Germline CDR1 is SQVTM and CDR2 is ANQGSEA. There are 11 residues in the CDR3. V dropped 2 bases and J dropped 7 bases, with 8 bases sitting between them. CDR3 in amino acids: CSVERGRGYTF. The CDR3, as DNA: TGCAGCGTTGAAAGGGGCCGTGGCTACACCTTC.

This clonotype showed up many times. This chain connects TRBV5-1 to TRBJ2-7; 8 positions match TRBD1. CDR1 and CDR2 from the germline V gene are SGHRS and YFSETQ. CDR3 size: 15 residues. V trimming: 4 bases; J trimming: 3 bases; junction bases outside the gene matches: 9. CDR3 sequence: CASSPKPTGDYEQYF. CDR3 bases: TGCGCCAGCAGCCCAAAGCCGACAGGGGACTACGAGCAGTACTTC.

Only one count was recorded for this clonotype. A much larger clone sits a single nucleotide away, making a read error possible. This sequence joins TRBV29-1 and TRBJ2-7, with D uncertain. The germline V gene has CDR1 SQVTM and CDR2 ANQGSEA. This CDR3 region has 11 residues. Deletions cut 5 bases from V and 3 bases from J, with 8 bases between. In nucleotides, the CDR3 is TGCAGCGTTAGGGTCGTCTACGAGCAGTACTTC. It yields the protein CSVRVVYEQYF.

This clonotype has at least ten counts. V usage is TRBV5-1 and J usage is TRBJ1-1; 8 bases agree with TRBD1. The CDR3 loop spans 15 amino acids. Per the germline V gene, CDR1 is SGHRS and CDR2 is YFSETQ. The junction had 13 bases not matched to a gene; V was cut back by 6 bases and J by 6 bases. The CDR3 region has the DNA TGCGCCAGCACCCTGGTTGGACAGGGCGGCGCTGAAGCTTTCTTT. The encoded protein is CASTLVGQGGAEAFF. The full variable domain, rest sourced from reference TRBV5-1 and TRBJ1-1, is KAGVTQTPRYLIKTRGQQVTLSCSPISGHRSVSWYQQTPGQGLQFLFEYFSETQRNKGNFPGRFSGRQFSNSRSEMNVSTLELGDSALYLCASTLVGQGGAEAFFGQGTRLTVV.

This clonotype appeared many times. The chain employs TRBV5-1 and TRBJ1-1, with 9 bases identical to TRBD1. Germline CDR1 is SGHRS and CDR2 is YFSETQ. V lost 3 bases, J lost 6 bases, and 9 bases stayed unmatched. The CDR3 is 15 residues long. The CDR3 protein is CASSSRDRERAEAFF. CDR3 bases: TGCGCCAGCAGCTCTAGGGACAGGGAGAGAGCTGAAGCTTTCTTT.

This clonotype was recorded at least ten times. The chain uses TRBV28 and TRBJ2-2; 9 bases line up with TRBD1. The trim removed 7 bases at V and 5 bases at J, leaving 8 bases unmatched. The CDR3 is made up of 15 amino acids. The germline gives CDR1 MDHEN, CDR2 SYDVKM. CDR3 amino acids: CASTAGTGFTGELFF. The CDR3 region has the DNA TGTGCCAGCACCGCCGGGACAGGGTTTACCGGGGAGCTGTTTTTT. The whole variable domain, filled in from reference TRBV28 and TRBJ2-2, reads DVKVTQSSRYLVKRTGEKVFLECVQDMDHENMFWYRQDPGLGLRLIYFSYDVKMKEKGDIPEGYSVSREKKERFSLILESASTNQTSMYLCASTAGTGFTGELFFGEGSRLTVL.

The gene calls are TRBV6-5 and TRBJ2-3; 14 bases map to TRBD2. V gave up 4 bases and J gave up 1 base; unmatched junction bases: 4. This CDR3 contains 17 residues. Germline V CDR1 and CDR2: MNHEY, SVGAGI. The CDR3 protein is CASSFSGLAGGTDTQYF. The CDR3 nucleotides are TGTGCCAGCAGTTTCTCGGGACTAGCGGGGGGCACAGATACGCAGTATTTT.